This TCR beta chain was found in a study of blood T cell repertoires in COVID-19. Trimming removed 4 bases from V and 4 bases from J; junction bases left unmatched: 12. The CDR3 is 17 residues long. Germline CDR1 SGHVS, CDR2 FQNEAQ. Assay: immunoSEQ multiplex PCR; the TCRdb copy retains only in-frame clones and omits some. The sample contains approximately 50,000 clones, approximately 85% of which appear only once. Specimen: peripheral blood. This clonotype originated in a human donor in a cohort sampled during active COVID-19. V usage is TRBV7-8 and J usage is TRBJ1-4; 7 bases are shared with TRBD1. CDR3 region: CASSSTRPDRVNEKLFF. CDR3 bases: TGTGCCAGCAGCTCTACCCGACCAGACAGGGTTAATGAAAAACTGTTTTTT.